This TCR beta chain was profiled in a study of shared clonotypes between healthy human individuals (dated by TCRdb to the early 2020s). A note on the overall study: Three men and two women, aged 18 to 49 years, made up the cohort. To estimate repertoire size and how much clonotypes are shared between individuals, the study performed deep sequencing of blood TCR repertoires from about five healthy adults. To increase sequencing depth and limit assay-specific biases, TCR repertoire library preparation and sequencing were carried out by different laboratories using diverse techniques. Per donor, leukapheresis produced somewhere between about 0.85 and 10 billion PBMCs. For each donor, CD4 naive and CD4 memory were each given three plates, CD8 naive was given two plates, and CD8 memory was given one plate.

For the CD8 naive samples, CD45RO-negative cells were positively selected for CCR7, yielding a CD45RA+CCR7+ population from which TemRA cells were excluded. The donors were healthy, HIV-negative adults with no recently reported acute infections or vaccinations. Only Caucasian adults living in Nashville, Tennessee, USA were represented among the donors. Blood was obtained by leukapheresis, after which PBMCs were separated by Ficoll-Histopaque density gradient centrifugation and cryopreserved in liquid nitrogen vapor phase. Analytical flow cytometry was used to check the purity and quantity of every magnetically sorted T cell population. Genomic DNA was isolated from every sorted fraction and measured by UV absorbance on a Nanodrop 2000c. Using the deep immunoSEQ assay, multiplex PCR amplified TCR CDR3 regions from genomic DNA. Extracted genomic DNA from each cell subset was spread evenly across all wells of several immunoSEQ 96-well plates, with each plate serving as a replicate. For sorted subsets, each replicate PCR was loaded with 200 ng genomic DNA, equivalent to 30,000 or so T cell genomes. The purified libraries were quantified using a Qubit 3.0 fluorometer, sized with a Bioanalyzer 2100, and then quantified again using the KAPA Library Quantification kit. Every immunoSEQ 96-well plate was sequenced on a dedicated single-read 150-cycle Illumina NextSeq 550 flow cell. As for how the authors treated the data: The immunoSEQ output contained only junctional sequences without quality scores, so filtering could not match that applied to full-length reads. Sequences were annotated with PyIR, a Python wrapper for IgBLAST v1.9, and V/J genes and CDR3 were assigned using IMGT germline references. Reads with weak V/J assignments (E-value above 1e-6), missing CDR3, stop codons, out-of-frame junctions, or ambiguous translated residues were removed. V3J clonotypes were defined as sequences sharing an identical inferred V gene, J gene, and CDR3 amino acid sequence. To compute the percentage overlap between repertoires, the number of shared unique clonotypes was divided by the size of the smaller repertoire. Three approaches were used to assess repertoire richness: RTK rarefaction, the Chao1 estimator, and Recon v2.1 estimates of unobserved clonotypes. Generation probabilities were computed with OLGA for all TCRbeta clonotypes obtained by the gDNA method from several donors. The table comes from immuneACCESS by way of TCRdb, which keeps in-frame sequences with V and J called. Part of the clones is missing from these tables; in studies checked, under half for an unresolved V gene and the rest for unknown reasons. The V and J calls and clone size were taken over from that table, and D and trimming were inferred from the DNA. This sample gives roughly 1,800,000 clones in total; approximately 94% of them show up just once. The ten most abundant clones make up 0.9% to 1.5% of the sample.

Paper-wide results and their limitations: Sampling was restricted to blood, and TCR repertoires in tissue are likely to differ from TCR repertoires in blood. Pairwise subsampling led to the expectation that sequencing depth would affect the degree of clonotype sharing among donors. Naive subsets generally had larger estimated clonotype richness than memory subsets. Compared with non-shared clonotypes, clonotypes shared by all four sorted-subset donors had higher generation probabilities. Rarefaction of sorted-subset datasets indicated incomplete sequencing despite the large sequencing depth. Because the study included a small number of donors, the genetic and exposure-history diversity represented was limited. Sharing across a handful of donors was observed for roughly 5% of naive CD4, less than 4% of naive CD8, over 2% of memory CD4, and about 0.38% of memory CD8 clonotypes.

CDR1 and CDR2 are read off the germline V gene as SGDLS and YYNGEE. After removal of 0 bases from V and 4 bases from J, the junction retains 3 bases not matched to a gene. The CDR3 numbers 14 residues from cysteine through phenylalanine. CDR3 DNA only is kept here, 42 bases in frame from base 1. A word on this clone: What antigen it recognizes has not been identified. No base-level quality is on record; no much larger clone is a single base apart.

The sample comprised naive CD8+ T cells sorted from blood. Explained via the paper, the cell subset or site label denotes: CD45RA+CCR7+. The chain is encoded by TRBV9 joined to TRBJ2-7; 8 of the junction bases match TRBD2. The source is a man aged 18 to 29 in good health. Here the CDR3 is given as CASSVAGGIYEQYF. The DNA sequence reads TGTGCCAGCAGCGTAGCGGGGGGGATATACGAGCAGTACTTC.